This is a list of T cell receptor beta chains from one sample in a study of CXCR3-negative and CXCR3-positive naive CD8 T cells. Following a re-call of the 5' RACE reads, TCRdb has one entry per CDR3 protein and lacks DNA. This table lists tens of thousands of distinct CDR3 sequences. Sequenced material: naive CXCR3+ CD8+ T cells from blood. The receptors come from a human donor in good health. Some clones in this sample may be carry-over from other donors' samples. CDR3s include the opening cysteine and the closing phenylalanine or tryptophan. The order of the fields is J gene, clone size, V gene, CDR3 protein. Only part of the rows carry a size: once, few, many, or a class if the clone is expanded.

J gene: TRBJ2-3; clone size: NA; V gene: TRBV7-2; CDR3 protein: CASSSSPGVRGRDTQYF
J gene: TRBJ2-6; clone size: NA; V gene: TRBV28; CDR3 protein: CASSRPGSSGANVLTF
J gene: TRBJ2-3; clone size: NA; V gene: TRBV29-1; CDR3 protein: CSADPFEGGALNTQYF
J gene: TRBJ2-5; clone size: NA; V gene: TRBV18; CDR3 protein: CASSLRDNEETQYF
J gene: TRBJ2-3; clone size: NA; V gene: TRBV7-2; CDR3 protein: CASSLVPSGGADTQYF
J gene: TRBJ2-2; clone size: NA; V gene: TRBV29-1; CDR3 protein: CSVGTAGELFF
J gene: TRBJ2-2; clone size: NA; V gene: TRBV12-3/TRBV12-4; CDR3 protein: CASRGTSNTGELFF
J gene: TRBJ1-2; clone size: NA; V gene: TRBV12-3/TRBV12-4; CDR3 protein: CASRDSGGGYTF
J gene: TRBJ1-2; clone size: NA; V gene: TRBV9; CDR3 protein: CASSGTVYGYTF
J gene: TRBJ2-1; clone size: NA; V gene: TRBV7-6; CDR3 protein: CASSLTAYNEQFF
J gene: TRBJ2-2; clone size: NA; V gene: TRBV7-3; CDR3 protein: CASSQDRQNTGELFF
J gene: TRBJ2-1; clone size: NA; V gene: TRBV6-5; CDR3 protein: CASSQGTSYNEQFF
J gene: TRBJ2-5; clone size: medium-sized; V gene: TRBV11-3; CDR3 protein: CASSPGTEETQYF
J gene: TRBJ1-1; clone size: NA; V gene: TRBV29-1; CDR3 protein: CSVDPLTGNTEAFF
J gene: TRBJ1-5; clone size: NA; V gene: TRBV7-2; CDR3 protein: CASSLGQGLNQPQHF
J gene: TRBJ1-5; clone size: NA; V gene: TRBV13; CDR3 protein: CASTQGPGQPQHF
J gene: TRBJ1-5; clone size: NA; V gene: TRBV12-3/TRBV12-4; CDR3 protein: CASSQDPSNQPQHF
J gene: TRBJ2-3; clone size: NA; V gene: TRBV24-1; CDR3 protein: CATSEAGGIDTQYF
J gene: TRBJ2-6; clone size: NA; V gene: TRBV14; CDR3 protein: CASSPRASVGANVLTF
J gene: TRBJ2-7; clone size: NA; V gene: TRBV7-9; CDR3 protein: CASSAPGQGSYEQYF
J gene: TRBJ2-7; clone size: NA; V gene: TRBV15; CDR3 protein: CATSSEPLLGTANPYEQYF
J gene: TRBJ2-7; clone size: NA; V gene: TRBV20-1; CDR3 protein: CSARLLLSNAYEQYF
J gene: TRBJ1-1; clone size: NA; V gene: TRBV7-3; CDR3 protein: CASSYQGNTEAFF
J gene: TRBJ2-3; clone size: NA; V gene: TRBV19; CDR3 protein: CASSINRGFADTQYF
J gene: TRBJ1-2; clone size: NA; V gene: TRBV20-1; CDR3 protein: CSARELGPIYGYTF
J gene: TRBJ1-1; clone size: NA; V gene: TRBV5-5; CDR3 protein: CASILDIFNTEAFF
J gene: TRBJ2-7; clone size: NA; V gene: TRBV7-9; CDR3 protein: CASSLFVYEQYF
J gene: TRBJ2-1; clone size: NA; V gene: TRBV7-9; CDR3 protein: CASSRVGQGTNEQFF
J gene: TRBJ2-7; clone size: NA; V gene: TRBV29-1; CDR3 protein: CSGRDSISYEQYF
J gene: TRBJ2-1; clone size: NA; V gene: TRBV4-3; CDR3 protein: CASSAGGLQFYNEQFF
J gene: TRBJ2-7; clone size: NA; V gene: TRBV5-6; CDR3 protein: CASSFNSGWEYEQYF
J gene: TRBJ2-3; clone size: NA; V gene: TRBV6-2/TRBV6-3; CDR3 protein: CASSSSSGTDTQYF
J gene: TRBJ2-1; clone size: NA; V gene: TRBV6-5; CDR3 protein: CASSYGQGSYNEQFF
J gene: TRBJ1-1; clone size: NA; V gene: TRBV7-9; CDR3 protein: CASRPFDRAAEAFF
J gene: TRBJ2-7; clone size: NA; V gene: TRBV7-2; CDR3 protein: CASSPSGTGALGQYF
J gene: TRBJ2-3; clone size: medium-sized; V gene: TRBV29-1; CDR3 protein: CSLYLGEGTDTQYF
J gene: TRBJ2-6; clone size: NA; V gene: TRBV6-5; CDR3 protein: CASSAGGTGANVLTF
J gene: TRBJ2-7; clone size: NA; V gene: TRBV10-3; CDR3 protein: CAISESLGRWAYEQYF
J gene: TRBJ2-7; clone size: NA; V gene: TRBV7-9; CDR3 protein: CASSLIQYEQYF
J gene: TRBJ1-5; clone size: NA; V gene: TRBV12-3/TRBV12-4; CDR3 protein: CASSTSGPQHF
J gene: TRBJ2-7; clone size: NA; V gene: TRBV4-1; CDR3 protein: CATSAASGVEQYF
J gene: TRBJ2-7; clone size: NA; V gene: TRBV15; CDR3 protein: CATSRFRTGQLSYEQYF